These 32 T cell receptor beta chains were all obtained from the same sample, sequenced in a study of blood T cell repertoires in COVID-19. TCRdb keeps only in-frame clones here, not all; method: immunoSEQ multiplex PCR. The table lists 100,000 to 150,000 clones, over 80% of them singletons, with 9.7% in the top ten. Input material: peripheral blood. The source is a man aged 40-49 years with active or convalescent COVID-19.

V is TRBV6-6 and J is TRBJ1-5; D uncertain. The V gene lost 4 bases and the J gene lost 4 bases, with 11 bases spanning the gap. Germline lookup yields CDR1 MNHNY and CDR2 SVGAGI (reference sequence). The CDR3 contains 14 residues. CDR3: CASSSRTGNQPQHF. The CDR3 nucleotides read TGTGCCAGCAGTTCCCGGACGGGGAATCAGCCCCAGCATTTT.

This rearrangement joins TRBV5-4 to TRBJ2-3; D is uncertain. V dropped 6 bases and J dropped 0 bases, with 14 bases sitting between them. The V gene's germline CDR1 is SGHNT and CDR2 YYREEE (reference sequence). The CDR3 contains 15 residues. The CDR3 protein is CASNMDGPSTDTQYF. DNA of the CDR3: TGTGCCAGCAACATGGATGGGCCTAGCACAGATACGCAGTATTTT.

The CDR3, as DNA: TGTGCCAGCAGTTCCGGGTGGCAGCCCCAGCATTTT. Protein sequence: CASSSGWQPQHF. The rearrangement joins TRBV27 to TRBJ1-5; D is unresolved. Germline CDR1 reads MNHEY; CDR2 reads SMNVEV (reference sequence). There are 12 residues in the CDR3. V lost 4 bases and J 7 bases, leaving 8 bases between the germline ends.

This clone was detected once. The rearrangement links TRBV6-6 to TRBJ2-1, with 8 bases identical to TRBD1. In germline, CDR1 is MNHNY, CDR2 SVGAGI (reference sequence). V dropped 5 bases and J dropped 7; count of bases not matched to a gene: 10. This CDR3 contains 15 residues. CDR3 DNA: TGTGCCAGCAGTCCGAGGACAGGGAATAGGAATGAGCAGTTCTTC. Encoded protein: CASSPRTGNRNEQFF.

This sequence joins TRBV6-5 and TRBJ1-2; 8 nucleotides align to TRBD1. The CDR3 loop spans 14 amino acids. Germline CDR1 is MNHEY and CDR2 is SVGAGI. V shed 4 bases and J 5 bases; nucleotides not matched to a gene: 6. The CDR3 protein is CASSSTGVAYGYTF. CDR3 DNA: TGTGCCAGCAGTTCGACAGGGGTGGCATATGGCTACACCTTC.

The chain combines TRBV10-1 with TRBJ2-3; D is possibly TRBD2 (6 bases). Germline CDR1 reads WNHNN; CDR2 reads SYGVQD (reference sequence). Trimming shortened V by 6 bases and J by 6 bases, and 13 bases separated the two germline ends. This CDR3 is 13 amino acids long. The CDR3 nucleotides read TGCGCCAGCAGCGGGACTGGGTGGGATACGCAGTATTTT. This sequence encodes CASSGTGWDTQYF.

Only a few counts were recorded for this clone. The CDR3 here is CASSITESSYEQYF. The CDR3 DNA reads TGTGCCAGTAGTATCACTGAGAGCTCCTACGAGCAGTACTTC. The rearrangement uses TRBV19 and TRBJ2-7; D unresolved. There are 14 residues in the CDR3. V was trimmed by 3 bases and J by 0 bases, leaving 9 bases between them. Looked up from germline, CDR1 is LNHDA and CDR2 is SQIVND (reference sequence).

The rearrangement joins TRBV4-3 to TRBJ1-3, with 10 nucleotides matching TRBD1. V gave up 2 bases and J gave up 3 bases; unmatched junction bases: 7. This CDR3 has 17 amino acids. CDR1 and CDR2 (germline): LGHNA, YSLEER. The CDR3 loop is CASSQYLTGGGGNTIYF. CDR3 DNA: TGCGCCAGCAGCCAATACCTGACAGGGGGCGGTGGAAACACCATATATTTT.

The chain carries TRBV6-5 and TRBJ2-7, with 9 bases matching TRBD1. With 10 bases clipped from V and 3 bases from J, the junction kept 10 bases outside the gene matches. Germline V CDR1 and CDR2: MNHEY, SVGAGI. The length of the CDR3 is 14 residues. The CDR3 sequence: CATLQPGQGYEQYF. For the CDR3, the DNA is TGTGCCACCTTACAACCGGGACAGGGCTACGAGCAGTACTTC.

CDR3 coding DNA: TGTGCCAGCAGTTCCTTGGACAGGGGAGACGAAAAACTGTTTTTT. Its protein is CASSSLDRGDEKLFF. The chain links TRBV28 to TRBJ1-4, with TRBD1 matching over 9 bases. The germline gives CDR1 MDHEN, CDR2 SYDVKM. Trimming cost V 4 bases and J 8 bases; bases outside gene matches: 8. The CDR3 length is 15 residues.

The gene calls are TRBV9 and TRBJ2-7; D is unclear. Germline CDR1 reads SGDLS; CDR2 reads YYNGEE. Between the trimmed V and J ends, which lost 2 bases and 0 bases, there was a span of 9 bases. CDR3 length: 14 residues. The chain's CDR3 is CASSVGGSSYEQYF. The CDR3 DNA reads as TGTGCCAGCAGCGTCGGCGGTAGCTCCTACGAGCAGTACTTC.

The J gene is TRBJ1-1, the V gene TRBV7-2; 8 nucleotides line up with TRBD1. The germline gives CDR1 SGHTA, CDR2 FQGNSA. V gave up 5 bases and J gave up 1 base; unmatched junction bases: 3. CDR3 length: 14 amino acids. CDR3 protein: CASSIGQGNTEAFF. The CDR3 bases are TGTGCCAGCAGCATAGGACAGGGGAACACTGAAGCTTTCTTT.

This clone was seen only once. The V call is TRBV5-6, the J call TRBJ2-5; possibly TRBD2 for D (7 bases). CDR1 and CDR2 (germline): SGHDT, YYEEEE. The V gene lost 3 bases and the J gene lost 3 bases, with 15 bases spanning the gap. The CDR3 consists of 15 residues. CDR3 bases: TGTGCCAGCAGCTCTTTGGGGGGGGCGGAAGAGACCCAGTACTTC. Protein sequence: CASSSLGGAEETQYF. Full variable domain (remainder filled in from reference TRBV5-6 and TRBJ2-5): DAGVTQSPTHLIKTRGQQVTLRCSPKSGHDTVSWYQQALGQGPQFIFQYYEEEERQRGNFPDRFSGHQFPNYSSELNVNALLLGDSALYLCASSSLGGAEETQYFGPGTRLLVL.

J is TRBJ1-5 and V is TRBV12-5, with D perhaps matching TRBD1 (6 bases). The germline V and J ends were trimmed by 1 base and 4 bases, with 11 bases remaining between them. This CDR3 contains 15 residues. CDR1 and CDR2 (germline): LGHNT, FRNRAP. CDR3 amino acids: CASGLDRGGNQPQHF. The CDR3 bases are TGTGCTAGTGGTTTGGATAGGGGGGGAAATCAGCCCCAGCATTTT.

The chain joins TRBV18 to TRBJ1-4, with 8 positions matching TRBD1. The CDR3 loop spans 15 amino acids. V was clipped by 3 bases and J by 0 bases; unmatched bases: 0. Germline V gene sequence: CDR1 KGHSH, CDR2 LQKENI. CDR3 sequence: CASSPDRATNEKLFF. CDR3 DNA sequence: TGTGCCAGCTCACCGGACAGGGCAACTAATGAAAAACTGTTTTTT.

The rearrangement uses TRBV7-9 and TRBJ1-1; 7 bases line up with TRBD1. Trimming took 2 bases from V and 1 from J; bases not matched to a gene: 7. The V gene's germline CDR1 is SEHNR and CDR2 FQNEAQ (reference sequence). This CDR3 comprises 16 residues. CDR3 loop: CASSLWGTAWNTEAFF. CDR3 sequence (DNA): TGTGCCAGCAGCTTATGGGGGACAGCGTGGAACACTGAAGCTTTCTTT.

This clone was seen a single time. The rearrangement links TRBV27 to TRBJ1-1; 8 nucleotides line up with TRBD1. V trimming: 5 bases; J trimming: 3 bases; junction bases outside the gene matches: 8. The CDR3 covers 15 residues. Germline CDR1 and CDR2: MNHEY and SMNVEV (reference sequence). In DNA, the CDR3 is TGTGCCAGCAGTGCAAGGACAGGGTCCTACACTGAAGCTTTCTTT. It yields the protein CASSARTGSYTEAFF.

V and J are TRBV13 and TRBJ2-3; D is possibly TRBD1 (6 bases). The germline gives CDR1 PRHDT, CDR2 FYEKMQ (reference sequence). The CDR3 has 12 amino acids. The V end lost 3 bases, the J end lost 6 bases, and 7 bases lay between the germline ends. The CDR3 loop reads CASSFRGDTQYF. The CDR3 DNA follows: TGTGCCAGCAGCTTTAGGGGGGATACGCAGTATTTT.

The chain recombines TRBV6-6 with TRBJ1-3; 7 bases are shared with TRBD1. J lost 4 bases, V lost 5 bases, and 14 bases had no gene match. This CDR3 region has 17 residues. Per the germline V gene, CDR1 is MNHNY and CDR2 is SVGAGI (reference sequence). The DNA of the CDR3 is TGTGCCAGCAGTCCGCCCTTACAGGGGATCTCAGGAAACACCATATATTTT. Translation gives CASSPPLQGISGNTIYF.

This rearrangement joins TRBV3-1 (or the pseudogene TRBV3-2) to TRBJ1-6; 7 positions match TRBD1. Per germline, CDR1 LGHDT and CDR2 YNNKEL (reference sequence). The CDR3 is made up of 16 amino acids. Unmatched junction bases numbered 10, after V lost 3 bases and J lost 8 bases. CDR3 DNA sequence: TGTGCCAGCAGCCACCCTACAGGGGTCGGGGATTCACCCCTCCACTTT. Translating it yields CASSHPTGVGDSPLHF.

The CDR3 coding sequence is TGTGCCACCCGGGGGGGGCGGATAAACACAGATACGCAGTATTTT. Its protein is CATRGGRINTDTQYF. This chain uses TRBV7-3 with TRBJ2-3; 8 bases are a match to TRBD2. The CDR3 runs 15 residues. V trimming: 10 bases; J trimming: 2 bases; junction bases outside the gene matches: 11. The germline gives CDR1 SGHTA, CDR2 FQGTGA. The full variable domain, rest sourced from reference TRBV7-3 and TRBJ2-3, is GAGVSQTPSNKVTEKGKYVELRCDPISGHTALYWYRQSLGQGPEFLIYFQGTGAADDSGLPNDRFFAVRPEGSVSTLKIQRTERGDSAVYLCATRGGRINTDTQYFGPGTRLTVL.

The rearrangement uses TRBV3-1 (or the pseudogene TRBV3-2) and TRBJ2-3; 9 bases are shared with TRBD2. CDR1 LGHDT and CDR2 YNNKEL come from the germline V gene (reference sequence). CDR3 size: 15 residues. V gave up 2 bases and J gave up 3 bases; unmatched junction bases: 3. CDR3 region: CASSQSGGRTDTQYF. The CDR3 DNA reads TGTGCCAGCAGCCAAAGCGGGGGGAGGACAGATACGCAGTATTTT.

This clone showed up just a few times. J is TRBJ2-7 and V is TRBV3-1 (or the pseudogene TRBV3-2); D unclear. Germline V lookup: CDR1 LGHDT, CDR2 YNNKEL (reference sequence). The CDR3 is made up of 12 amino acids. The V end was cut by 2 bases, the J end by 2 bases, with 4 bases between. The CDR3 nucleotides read TGTGCCAGCAGCCAATCAACCTACGAGCAGTACTTC. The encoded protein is CASSQSTYEQYF.

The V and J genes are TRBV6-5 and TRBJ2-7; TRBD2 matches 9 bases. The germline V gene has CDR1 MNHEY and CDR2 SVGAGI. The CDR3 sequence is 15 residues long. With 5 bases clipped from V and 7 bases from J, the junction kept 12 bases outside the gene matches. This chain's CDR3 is CASSPSSGTPGEQYF. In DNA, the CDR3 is TGTGCCAGCAGTCCGTCTAGCGGGACCCCGGGGGAGCAGTACTTC.

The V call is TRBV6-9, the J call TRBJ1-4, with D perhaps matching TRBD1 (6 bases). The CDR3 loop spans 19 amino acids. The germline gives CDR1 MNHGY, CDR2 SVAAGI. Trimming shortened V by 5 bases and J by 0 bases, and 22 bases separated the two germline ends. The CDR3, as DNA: TGTGCCAGCAGTATATGGGACCGGACAGCGGCGGCAACTAATGAAAAACTGTTTTTT. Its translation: CASSIWDRTAAATNEKLFF.

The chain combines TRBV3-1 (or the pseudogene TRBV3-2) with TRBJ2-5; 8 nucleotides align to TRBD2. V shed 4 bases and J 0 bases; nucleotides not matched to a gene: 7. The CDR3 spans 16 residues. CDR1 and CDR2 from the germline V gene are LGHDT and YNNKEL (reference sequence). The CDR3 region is CASSRTGTRYQETQYF. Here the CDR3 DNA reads TGTGCCAGCAGCCGAACCGGGACTAGATACCAAGAGACCCAGTACTTC.

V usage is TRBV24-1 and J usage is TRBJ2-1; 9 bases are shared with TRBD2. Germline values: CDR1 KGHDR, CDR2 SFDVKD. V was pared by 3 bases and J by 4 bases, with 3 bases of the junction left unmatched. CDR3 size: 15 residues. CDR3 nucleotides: TGTGCCACCAGTGATCCAGCGGGGGGATACAATGAGCAGTTCTTC. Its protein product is CATSDPAGGYNEQFF.

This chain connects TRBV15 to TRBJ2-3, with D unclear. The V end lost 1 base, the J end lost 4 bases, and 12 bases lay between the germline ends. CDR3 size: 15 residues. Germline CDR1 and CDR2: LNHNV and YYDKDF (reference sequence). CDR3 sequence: CATSRAATRPDTQYF. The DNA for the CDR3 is TGTGCCACCAGCAGAGCAGCGACCCGCCCAGATACGCAGTATTTT.

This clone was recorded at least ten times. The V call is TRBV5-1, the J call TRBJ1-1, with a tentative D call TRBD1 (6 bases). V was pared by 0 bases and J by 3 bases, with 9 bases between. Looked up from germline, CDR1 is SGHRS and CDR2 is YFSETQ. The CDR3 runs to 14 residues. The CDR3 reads CASSLAGTHTEAFF. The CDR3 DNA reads TGCGCCAGCAGCTTGGCCGGGACACACACTGAAGCTTTCTTT.

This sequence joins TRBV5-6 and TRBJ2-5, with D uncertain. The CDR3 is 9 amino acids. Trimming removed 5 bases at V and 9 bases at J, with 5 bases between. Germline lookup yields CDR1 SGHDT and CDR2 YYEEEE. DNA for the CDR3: TGTGCCAGCAGGAGTCCCCAGTACTTC. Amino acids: CASRSPQYF.

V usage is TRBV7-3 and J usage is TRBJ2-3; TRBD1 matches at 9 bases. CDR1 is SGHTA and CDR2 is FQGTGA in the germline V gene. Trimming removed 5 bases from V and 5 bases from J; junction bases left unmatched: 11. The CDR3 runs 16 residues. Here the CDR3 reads CASSPLGQGMGDTQYF. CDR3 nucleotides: TGTGCCAGCAGCCCCCTGGGACAGGGTATGGGAGATACGCAGTATTTT.

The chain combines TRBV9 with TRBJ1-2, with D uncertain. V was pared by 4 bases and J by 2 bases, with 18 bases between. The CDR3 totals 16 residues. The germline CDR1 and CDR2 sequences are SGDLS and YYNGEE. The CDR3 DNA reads TGTGCCAGCAGCCCAAGCCCCGGGGAGGGAAACTATGGCTACACCTTC. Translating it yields CASSPSPGEGNYGYTF.